This TCR beta chain was recovered during a study of blood T cell repertoires in COVID-19. Trimming cost V 6 bases and J 0 bases, with 12 bases left between them. From germline, CDR1 is MDHEN and CDR2 SYDVKM. The CDR3 is made up of 16 amino acids. Sequencing was performed with immunoSEQ multiplex PCR; in TCRdb, only in-frame clones are kept and a portion is missing. The sample shows approximately 69,000 clones, approximately 80% of them seen only once. This clone has just one count. Sequenced: peripheral blood. The chain links TRBV28 to TRBJ1-6, with no clear D. The clonotype comes from a woman in her sixties or seventies with acute or convalescent COVID-19. CDR3 sequence: CASRIYSSSYNSPLHF. The DNA for the CDR3 is TGTGCCAGCAGGATCTACAGTAGCTCCTATAATTCACCCCTCCACTTT.